This TCR beta chain was sequenced for a study of cytomegalovirus exposure and HLA in healthy donors. Study background: From donors who were HLA-typed, an early data release held 65 million to 85 million unique TCRs.

This CDR3 spans 16 amino acids. Per the germline V gene, CDR1 is SGHNT and CDR2 is YENEEA. Germline trimming cut 4 bases from V and 6 bases from J; bases unmatched to any gene: 10. Overall study findings and caveats: In vitro experiments confirmed that three CMV-associated chains were specific for CMV antigens. Within an earlier analysis, most TCR beta V segments proved productive either about 90% or about 30% of the time. A few V segments could not be told apart, such as TRBV6-2 and TRBV6-3, and were left out.

A note on this clone: As yet, its antigen is unknown.

It was with 60 Vbeta and 13 Jbeta primers that the PCR ran. Produced via immunoSEQ multiplex PCR; TCRdb's table is partial and in-frame only. The sample consists of around 80,000 clones, approximately 74% of them appearing once. Specimen: PBMCs. The clonotype originates from a man aged 40-49 years in good health and CMV-seropositive. The chain uses TRBV11-3 and TRBJ2-2, with 8 bases aligning to TRBD1. The CDR3 sequence: CASSSQTGVLAGELFF. The CDR3 nucleotides are TGTGCCAGCAGCTCGCAGACAGGGGTACTGGCCGGGGAGCTGTTTTTT.